The entry below describes one TCR beta chain. The antigen remains undetermined. Primers for the PCR totalled 60 Vbeta and 13 Jbeta. Generated by immunoSEQ multiplex PCR, the TCRdb table keeps only in-frame clones and is missing some. The sample carries 85,000 to 120,000 clones, 70% to 90% recorded once. Looked up from germline, CDR1 is PRHDT and CDR2 is FYEKMQ (reference sequence). J was trimmed by 8 bases and V by 9 bases; bases with no gene match: 7. The CDR3 contains 12 residues. The data stem from a study of cytomegalovirus exposure and HLA in healthy donors. Study conclusions and caveats: Later analysis identified several of the most significant clusters that appeared linked to common viral pathogens.

The sample taken for sequencing was PBMCs. The rearrangement links TRBV13 to TRBJ1-1; TRBD1 matches at 9 bases. This sequence was found in a man aged 35 to 55 in good health and CMV-seronegative. For the CDR3, the DNA is TGTGCCAGTGTACAGGGGGCTCGCGAAGCTTTCTTT. This sequence encodes CASVQGAREAFF.